This T cell receptor beta chain was sequenced for a study of OX40 agonist ivuxolimab in advanced cancers. Study-level background: Ivuxolimab, which targeted the costimulatory receptor OX40 (CD134), was an agonistic, fully human IgG2 monoclonal antibody. The paper reports the monotherapy dose-escalation portion (N = 52 patients) of the phase I ivuxolimab trial. Prior anti-PD-1, anti-PD-L1 or anti-CTLA-4 therapy was permitted, and checkpoint inhibitors had been received by around 40% of dose-escalation patients. The dose-escalation cohort was roughly 87% male with a mean age of roughly 62 years, ranging from about 23 to 85. The point of sequencing TCRbeta in the periphery was to test whether ivuxolimab changed TCR sequence diversity and drove clonal T-cell expansion. Partial responses were achieved by three dose-escalation patients, of whom one had hepatocellular carcinoma and two had cutaneous melanoma. Among the roughly 50 dose-escalation patients, roughly 20 had hepatocellular carcinoma, 15 melanoma, 9 renal cell carcinoma and 9 head and neck cancer. Intravenous ivuxolimab was administered to patients every 2 weeks at six dose levels: 0.01, 0.1, 0.3, 1.5, 3 and 10 mg/kg. Results and caveats for the whole study, not just this receptor: Low levels of normalized T-cell clonal expansion were also seen in some nonresponding patients. After ivuxolimab, more expanded clones were found on average in CD8+ T cells than in CD4+ T cells. The antigen specificity of the clonally expanded peripheral T cells was not determined. Partial responders in the 0.1-3.0 mg/kg groups had among the lowest normalized peripheral clonal expansion, especially among CD8+ T cells. At doses of 0.1 to 3.0 mg/kg, clonal expansion of both CD4+ and CD8+ T cells in blood was seen between baseline and week 6.

The sample holds a few counts of this clone. Its target antigen remains unknown. The input lacks base qualities; no much larger clone sits a single base away. Patients with a history of autoimmune disease or receiving systemic immunosuppression were excluded from the trial. In every dose cohort, peripheral blood was drawn for TCR sequencing at baseline, cycle 4 day 1, and cycle 7 day 1. Samples came from an open-label, multicenter, first-in-human phase I dose-escalation trial of ivuxolimab. Adults with locally advanced or metastatic melanoma, renal cell carcinoma, hepatocellular carcinoma or head and neck squamous cell carcinoma were enrolled in the trial. Before TCR sequencing, CD4+ T cells and CD8+ T cells were sorted from peripheral blood as separate populations. Genomic DNA was extracted from sorted cells for sequencing of the TCRbeta CDR3 region. TCRbeta CDR3 regions were sequenced using the immunoSEQ Assay. What TCRdb holds here is the immuneACCESS table cut down to in-frame rearrangements. Part of the clones is not present; checked against another copy, under half of the missing clones reflect an unresolved V gene, and the others are unexplained. Recorded for this sample are about 68,000 clones; roughly 88% of them occurred a single time. The ten largest clones add up to 1.6% of the sample.

The origin of this receptor is an adult with an advanced solid tumor such as melanoma, head and neck, liver or kidney cancer. Specimen: CD4+ or CD8+ T cells sorted from blood, collected in a trial of the OX40 agonist ivuxolimab.

The CDR3 amino acid sequence is: CASRLDRDDYGYTF. The sequenced DNA is TGTGCCAGCAGACTGGACAGGGATGACTATGGCTACACCTTC. The rearrangement joined TRBV9 to TRBJ1-2, with TRBD1 identical over 8 junction bases. From the cysteine through the phenylalanine, the CDR3 covers 14 amino acids. The entry retains the CDR3 DNA only, 42 bases that are in frame from base 1. According to the germline V gene, CDR1 reads SGDLS and CDR2 reads YYNGEE. Relative to germline, V is missing 5 bases and J is missing 3 bases, with 6 bases of the junction outside any gene match.